This T cell receptor (beta chain) was observed in a study of blood T cell repertoires in COVID-19. On the study more broadly: PBMCs, B-cell-depleted T cells, or T cells were the source of the cDNA or gDNA that made up the material.

Recruited during active infection, patients (from Seattle) were subsequently followed longitudinally. As handled by the study authors: Scientists estimated how many nucleated cells there were by amplifying reference gene primers. The protocol was immunoSEQ multiplex PCR, while the TCRdb copy is restricted to in-frame clones and leaves out a portion. Clone size and the V and J calls come from that table; the DNA yielded D and trimming. Of 150,000 to 200,000 clones listed, about 83% are singletons. This clone appeared a few times. The V gene's germline CDR1 is SGHTA and CDR2 FQGNSA. This CDR3 contains 12 residues. V lost 5 bases and J lost 4, with 6 bases in between.

Sequencing was done on a sample of peripheral blood. This TCR came from a woman aged 70 to 79 with COVID-19, enrolled during active disease. J is TRBJ1-3 and V is TRBV7-2; D is uncertain. CDR3 loop: CASSTLGNTIYF. CDR3 DNA sequence: TGTGCCAGCAGCACATTAGGAAACACCATATATTTT.